This TCR beta chain emerged from a study of T cell repertoires in cytomegalovirus infection. In the study overall: Evidence of both CMV infection and a matching HLA type came from public TCR beta signatures.

There are many counts of this clonotype. The antigen remains undetermined. TCRdb re-derived calls from the reads in MiXCR, one entry per CDR3 protein. The profile shows around 270,000 distinct CDR3 sequences, around 9% of them singletons. Study outcomes and limitations: HLA-C-restricted CMV clonotypes gave the most frequent clonotype in two of eight donors.

The TCR sequence derives from a human donor in good health (CMV status not recorded). Some clones in this sample may be carry-over from other donors' samples. The sample consisted of PBMCs.

The CDR3 reads CASSIGAGTRTDTQYF. The CDR3 region has the DNA TGTGCCAGTAGTATAGGCGCGGGAACGCGGACAGATACGCAGTATTTT. V is TRBV19 and J is TRBJ2-3; weak D call: TRBD2 (6 bases). This CDR3 region has 16 residues. Trimming took off 1 base at V and 3 bases at J, with 14 bases between the two ends. Germline V gene sequence: CDR1 LNHDA, CDR2 SQIVND (reference sequence).